The 20 T cell receptor beta chains below were found in one sample sequenced in a study of cytomegalovirus exposure and HLA in healthy donors. Amplification used 60 Vbeta primers and 13 Jbeta primers. TCRdb's table, derived via immunoSEQ multiplex PCR, lists solely in-frame clones and lacks some. Among about 110,000 clones listed, 65% to 80% were seen once. The specimen sequenced was PBMCs. These receptor sequences come from a woman aged 45-65 years in good health and CMV-seropositive.

The CDR3 coding sequence is TGTGCCAGTAGTCGGTTGGACAGGAGCCAAGAGACCCAGTACTTC. This gives the protein CASSRLDRSQETQYF. The chain couples TRBV19 to TRBJ2-5; TRBD1 matches 7 bases. J lost 1 base, V lost 5 bases, and 7 bases had no gene match. The CDR3 loop spans 15 amino acids. Germline CDR1 reads LNHDA; CDR2 reads SQIVND (reference sequence).

The V and J genes are TRBV10-3 and TRBJ1-2, with 8 nucleotides matching TRBD1. CDR1 ENHRY and CDR2 SYGVKD come from the germline V gene. The CDR3 runs to 13 residues. The V segment lost 2 bases and the J segment 9 bases; nucleotides outside the gene matches: 5. The CDR3 region is CAISEGQGFSYTF. DNA for the CDR3: TGTGCCATCAGTGAGGGACAGGGTTTTAGCTACACCTTC.

The J gene is TRBJ1-1, the V gene TRBV19; unclear D gene. Trimming left V 4 bases short and J 1 base short, with 16 bases between. The CDR3 runs to 16 residues. CDR1 and CDR2 (germline): LNHDA, SQIVND (reference sequence). CDR3 sequence (DNA): TGTGCCAGTAGTACCCACCCCGGCGACTCGAACACTGAAGCTTTCTTT. This codes for CASSTHPGDSNTEAFF.

This clone has a handful of counts. V usage is TRBV28 and J usage is TRBJ2-2; 9 bases fit TRBD2. J was trimmed by 7 bases and V by 1 base; bases with no gene match: 10. CDR3 size: 17 residues. From germline, CDR1 is MDHEN and CDR2 SYDVKM. CDR3 bases: TGTGCCAGCAGTTTATCGACTGCGGGGGGGCGTATCGGGGAGCTGTTTTTT. Its protein product is CASSLSTAGGRIGELFF. Drawing the rest from reference TRBV28 and TRBJ2-2, the complete variable domain is DVKVTQSSRYLVKRTGEKVFLECVQDMDHENMFWYRQDPGLGLRLIYFSYDVKMKEKGDIPEGYSVSREKKERFSLILESASTNQTSMYLCASSLSTAGGRIGELFFGEGSRLTVL.

The gene calls are TRBV27 and TRBJ1-1; 8 bases line up with TRBD1. The CDR3 is made up of 16 amino acids. V was pared by 6 bases and J by 5 bases, with 14 bases of the junction left unmatched. Germline CDR1 reads MNHEY; CDR2 reads SMNVEV (reference sequence). The CDR3 bases are TGTGCCAGCAGCTGGGTTCCGGGACAGGTGATTACTGAAGCTTTCTTT. Translating gives CASSWVPGQVITEAFF.

This chain connects TRBV19 to TRBJ2-7, with D possibly TRBD2 on 6 matching bases. V was clipped by 8 bases and J by 2 bases, with 13 bases between them. The CDR3 spans 13 residues. Germline assignment: CDR1 LNHDA and CDR2 SQIVND (reference sequence). CDR3 in DNA: TGTGCCAGTGGACCTCGGGGGACCTACGAGCAGTACTTC. Its protein product is CASGPRGTYEQYF.

The V call is TRBV5-1, the J call TRBJ2-5; 9 bases fit TRBD2. V shed 5 bases and J 4 bases; nucleotides not matched to a gene: 12. Germline-derived CDR1 and CDR2 are SGHRS and YFSETQ. The CDR3 is made up of 16 amino acids. CDR3 region: CASRSTGTSPGETQYF. CDR3 DNA: TGCGCCAGCAGAAGTACCGGGACTAGCCCAGGAGAGACCCAGTACTTC. The full variable domain, rest sourced from reference TRBV5-1 and TRBJ2-5, is KAGVTQTPRYLIKTRGQQVTLSCSPISGHRSVSWYQQTPGQGLQFLFEYFSETQRNKGNFPGRFSGRQFSNSRSEMNVSTLELGDSALYLCASRSTGTSPGETQYFGPGTRLLVL.

V is TRBV13 and J is TRBJ2-1; perhaps TRBD1 as D (6 bases). V dropped 5 bases and J dropped 2 bases, with 16 bases sitting between them. This CDR3 spans 16 amino acids. Germline-derived CDR1 and CDR2 are PRHDT and FYEKMQ (reference sequence). This CDR3 reads CASSTSVRGTYNEQFF. DNA for the CDR3: TGTGCCAGCAGCACCAGCGTCAGGGGAACCTACAATGAGCAGTTCTTC.

The V gene is TRBV9, the J gene TRBJ1-3, with TRBD1 identical over 7 bases. This CDR3 has 13 amino acids. From germline, CDR1 is SGDLS and CDR2 YYNGEE. J gave up 12 bases and V 3 bases, and 9 bases lay outside the gene matches. CDR3 residues: CASSAGQTLHIYF. The CDR3 bases are TGTGCCAGCAGCGCGGGACAGACTCTCCACATATATTTT.

The rearrangement joins TRBV7-6 to TRBJ1-1; TRBD1 agrees at 7 bases. V dropped 3 bases and J dropped 1; count of bases not matched to a gene: 2. CDR3 length: 14 residues. CDR1 SGHVS and CDR2 FNYEAQ come from the germline V gene. CDR3 protein: CASSLGQTNTEAFF. The CDR3 nucleotides read TGTGCCAGCAGCTTGGGACAGACGAACACTGAAGCTTTCTTT.

V and J are TRBV27 and TRBJ2-1; D is unclear. Trimming took 5 bases from V and 6 from J, leaving 5 bases between them. Looked up from germline, CDR1 is MNHEY and CDR2 is SMNVEV (reference sequence). The CDR3 sequence is 11 residues long. This chain's CDR3 is CASSSLNEQFF. As DNA, the CDR3 is TGTGCCAGCAGTAGCCTCAATGAGCAGTTCTTC.

The rearrangement uses TRBV4-1 and TRBJ1-1; D gene unclear. This CDR3 comprises 15 residues. Per the germline V gene, CDR1 is MGHRA and CDR2 is YSYEKL. Trimming pared 0 bases from V and 4 bases from J, leaving 12 bases between. The CDR3 DNA reads as TGCGCCAGCAGCCAAGAGGAACGGGAAGGCACTGAAGCTTTCTTT. Translating gives CASSQEEREGTEAFF.

This clone was seen only a few times. The chain joins TRBV9 to TRBJ1-5, with D maybe TRBD1 (6 bases). V lost 0 bases to trimming and J lost 6 bases, with 13 bases between them. Germline V gene lookup returns CDR1 SGDLS and CDR2 YYNGEE. The CDR3 has 15 residues. The CDR3 coding sequence is TGTGCCAGCAGCGTAGAGGGGGGGGTAGGTCAGCCCCAGCATTTT. It is translated as CASSVEGGVGQPQHF.

The rearrangement links TRBV6-5 to TRBJ2-5; 7 bases line up with TRBD1. V lost 4 bases and J lost 4; bases outside the gene matches: 9. The CDR3 contains 15 residues. Germline lookup yields CDR1 MNHEY and CDR2 SVGAGI. In nucleotides, the CDR3 is TGTGCCAGCAGTTCCGTCAGGGGGTCGGGAGAGACCCAGTACTTC. Translating gives CASSSVRGSGETQYF.

This clone was counted between two and nine times. The chain couples TRBV4-1 to TRBJ2-2; D is undetermined. Trimming pared 1 base from V and 3 bases from J, leaving 6 bases between. This CDR3 has 14 residues. Germline V CDR1 and CDR2: MGHRA, YSYEKL. The CDR3 DNA follows: TGCGCCAGCAGCCAAGTCGCGTACACCGGGGAGCTGTTTTTT. It specifies CASSQVAYTGELFF.

This clone has ten or more counts. This chain joins TRBV2 and TRBJ2-3; possible D gene TRBD1, 6 bases. The CDR3 is 14 residues long. V lost 3 bases to trimming and J lost 2 bases, with 9 bases between them. Germline CDR1 reads SNHLY; CDR2 reads FYNNEI. DNA of the CDR3: TGTGCCAGCAGTGAGAACAGGGACACAGATACGCAGTATTTT. Translation: CASSENRDTDTQYF.

The gene calls are TRBV9 and TRBJ1-1; D might be TRBD1 (5 bases). Germline V gives CDR1 SGDLS, CDR2 YYNGEE. Trimming took 4 bases from V and 5 from J, leaving 12 bases between them. CDR3 size: 13 residues. The CDR3 region is CASSHDGGTEAFF. In DNA, the CDR3 is TGTGCCAGCAGCCACGACGGGGGGACTGAAGCTTTCTTT.

This chain uses TRBV28 with TRBJ2-1, with 7 bases matching TRBD1. V dropped 8 bases and J dropped 7; count of bases not matched to a gene: 14. The CDR3 spans 15 residues. Germline V CDR1 and CDR2: MDHEN, SYDVKM. The CDR3 region has the DNA TGTGCCAGCGGGCCCCCGAGGGGGCCTCAGAATGAGCAGTTCTTC. This sequence encodes CASGPPRGPQNEQFF.

The V and J genes are TRBV7-2 and TRBJ2-7, with TRBD1 matching 7 bases. The germline V gene has CDR1 SGHTA and CDR2 FQGNSA. The CDR3 has 12 amino acids. J gave up 6 bases and V 6 bases, and 5 bases lay outside the gene matches. CDR3 protein: CASSRPGGEQYF. The CDR3 region has the DNA TGTGCCAGCAGTCGACCAGGGGGCGAGCAGTACTTC.

The V gene is TRBV7-6, the J gene TRBJ2-1, with 10 bases identical to TRBD2. This CDR3 is built from 16 residues. Germline V CDR1 and CDR2: SGHVS, FNYEAQ. V shed 5 bases and J 9 bases; nucleotides not matched to a gene: 13. The CDR3 region has the DNA TGTGCCAGCAGCGGGCGGTGGACTAGCGGCTGGGGTGAGCAGTTCTTC. Translating gives CASSGRWTSGWGEQFF. The full variable domain, completed using reference TRBV7-6 and TRBJ2-1, is GAGVSQSPRYKVTKRGQDVALRCDPISGHVSLYWYRQALGQGPEFLTYFNYEAQQDKSGLPNDRFSAERPEGSISTLTIQRTEQRDSAMYRCASSGRWTSGWGEQFFGPGTRLTVL.